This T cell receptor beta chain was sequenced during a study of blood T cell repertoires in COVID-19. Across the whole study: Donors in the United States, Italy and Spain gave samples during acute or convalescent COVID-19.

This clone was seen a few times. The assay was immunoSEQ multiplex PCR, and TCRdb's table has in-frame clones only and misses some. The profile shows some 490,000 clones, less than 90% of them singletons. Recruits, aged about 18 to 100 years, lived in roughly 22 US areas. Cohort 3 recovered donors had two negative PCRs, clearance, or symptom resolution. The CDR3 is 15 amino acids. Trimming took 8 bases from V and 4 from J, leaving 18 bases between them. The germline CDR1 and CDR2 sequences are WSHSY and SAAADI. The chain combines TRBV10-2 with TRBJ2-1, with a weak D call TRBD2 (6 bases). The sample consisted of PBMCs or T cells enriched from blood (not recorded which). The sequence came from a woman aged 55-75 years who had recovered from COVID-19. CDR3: CASGPTSPEYNEQFF. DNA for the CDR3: TGCGCCAGCGGTCCCACTAGCCCAGAGTACAATGAGCAGTTCTTC.